The source of this T cell receptor (beta chain) is a study of cytomegalovirus exposure and HLA in healthy donors. Germline V gene sequence: CDR1 SGHAT, CDR2 FQNNGV. This CDR3 is built from 17 residues. Trimming took 4 bases from V and 7 from J; bases not matched to a gene: 12. PCR used 60 Vbeta primers and 13 Jbeta primers. Using immunoSEQ multiplex PCR, the repertoire was profiled, and TCRdb retains in-frame clones only, with some absent. This sample has some 190,000 clones; roughly 80% occur once, and the top ten carry around 3.7%. The TCR sequence derives from a middle-aged man in good health and CMV-seropositive. What was sequenced was PBMCs. This chain joins TRBV11-2 and TRBJ2-2, with 10 bases identical to TRBD2. CDR3 in amino acids: CASSSRGLAGDGGELFF. The DNA for the CDR3 is TGTGCCAGCAGCTCCAGGGGGCTAGCGGGAGATGGCGGGGAGCTGTTTTTT.